This entry is about one TCR beta chain. Germline-derived CDR1 and CDR2 are SGHKS and YYEKEE (reference sequence). Trimming removed 4 bases at V and 2 bases at J, with 18 bases between. The CDR3 is 16 amino acids. This sample was taken from a study of control samples from healthy donors and cancer patients. TCRdb keeps only in-frame clones here, not all; method: immunoSEQ multiplex PCR. This table has 130,000 to 150,000 clones, 89% appearing once. The sequenced sample consisted of blood. The TCR was taken from a man under 40 in good health. The V and J genes are TRBV5-5 and TRBJ2-5; D not certain. CDR3 bases: TGTGCCAGCAGCCTCTCAATGTTAGGGAATCAAGAGACCCAGTACTTC. Protein product: CASSLSMLGNQETQYF.